These 23 T cell receptor beta chains were sequenced from one sample in a study of blood T cell repertoires in COVID-19. Generated by immunoSEQ multiplex PCR, the TCRdb table keeps only in-frame clones and is missing some. Among around 170,000 clones, just over 85% were seen once, and the ten largest hold more than 7.5%. The sample consisted of peripheral blood. These receptors originate from a man over 45 with active or convalescent COVID-19.

V gene TRBV6-5 combines with J gene TRBJ2-7; TRBD2 agrees at 13 bases. J gave up 7 bases and V 5 bases, and 8 bases lay outside the gene matches. The CDR3 is 15 residues long. The V gene's germline CDR1 is MNHEY and CDR2 SVGAGI. The CDR3 is CASSLPGLAGREQYF. The CDR3 bases are TGTGCCAGCAGTCTCCCGGGACTAGCGGGGAGAGAGCAGTACTTC.

Only one count was recorded for this clone. The genes are TRBV6-5 and TRBJ1-5; possibly TRBD1 for D (5 bases). V dropped 4 bases and J dropped 4 bases, with 14 bases sitting between them. Germline V CDR1 and CDR2: MNHEY, SVGAGI. The CDR3 is made up of 15 amino acids. CDR3 region: CASSSLGGGNQPQHF. The CDR3 DNA follows: TGTGCCAGCAGTTCCCTGGGGGGGGGAAATCAGCCCCAGCATTTT.

The rearrangement joins TRBV29-1 to TRBJ2-5; 11 nucleotides align to TRBD2. Germline values: CDR1 SQVTM, CDR2 ANQGSEA. The ends lost 6 bases at V and 0 bases at J; junction bases unmatched: 3. This CDR3 contains 14 residues. The CDR3 sequence: CSVRLAGHQETQYF. CDR3 in DNA: TGCAGCGTCCGACTAGCGGGGCACCAAGAGACCCAGTACTTC.

V usage is TRBV3-1 (or the pseudogene TRBV3-2) and J usage is TRBJ2-7; D remains ambiguous. The CDR3 is 15 amino acids. Per germline, CDR1 LGHDT and CDR2 YNNKEL (reference sequence). Deletions cut 1 base from V and 0 bases from J, with 10 bases between. The CDR3 loop reads CASSQVAQASYEQYF. DNA of the CDR3: TGTGCCAGCAGCCAAGTCGCGCAGGCCTCCTACGAGCAGTACTTC.

This clone has only one observation. The chain recombines TRBV7-2 with TRBJ1-5; D unresolved. Trimming removed 3 bases from V and 4 bases from J, with 16 bases in between. This CDR3 has 16 residues. The germline CDR1 and CDR2 sequences are SGHTA and FQGNSA. This chain's CDR3 is CASSFSWADKNQPQHF. The CDR3 bases are TGTGCCAGCAGCTTTTCGTGGGCAGACAAGAATCAGCCCCAGCATTTT.

The chain employs TRBV7-2 and TRBJ2-6; D is possibly TRBD2 (6 bases). This CDR3 spans 14 amino acids. CDR1 is SGHTA and CDR2 is FQGNSA in the germline V gene. Trimming pared 6 bases from V and 1 base from J, leaving 7 bases between. DNA for the CDR3: TGTGCCAGCAGTCGGGGGTCTGGGGCCAACGTCCTGACTTTC. It encodes CASSRGSGANVLTF.

Many counts were recorded for this clone. This chain links TRBV7-2 with TRBJ1-3; 7 bases match TRBD1. J was trimmed by 0 bases and V by 3 bases; bases with no gene match: 2. Germline V gives CDR1 SGHTA, CDR2 FQGNSA. CDR3 length: 15 residues. The DNA for the CDR3 is TGTGCCAGCAGCTTCACAGGGGCCTCTGGAAACACCATATATTTT. As protein: CASSFTGASGNTIYF.

This clone occurred once. The V call is TRBV2, the J call TRBJ2-5, with 8 bases matching TRBD1. Germline CDR1 reads SNHLY; CDR2 reads FYNNEI. The CDR3 is 15 amino acids. The trim removed 5 bases at V and 5 bases at J, leaving 10 bases unmatched. DNA for the CDR3: TGTGCCAGCAGTCCTAGACAGGGGTTAAGGGAGACCCAGTACTTC. It codes for CASSPRQGLRETQYF.

The chain employs TRBV19 and TRBJ2-7; 12 bases are shared with TRBD2. J lost 1 base, V lost 7 bases, and 14 bases had no gene match. In germline, CDR1 is LNHDA, CDR2 SQIVND (reference sequence). This CDR3 region has 18 residues. CDR3 loop: CASITTQLAGGISYEQYF. CDR3 DNA: TGTGCCAGTATCACCACCCAGCTAGCGGGAGGGATTTCCTACGAGCAGTACTTC.

The V and J genes are TRBV28 and TRBJ2-5, with 7 bases fitting TRBD2. In germline, CDR1 is MDHEN, CDR2 SYDVKM. This CDR3 comprises 17 residues. Trimming took 1 base from V and 0 from J; bases not matched to a gene: 8. The CDR3 region is CASSLLAGEGNQETQYF. Written as DNA, the CDR3 is TGTGCCAGCAGTTTATTGGCTGGGGAGGGTAACCAAGAGACCCAGTACTTC.

The chain employs TRBV29-1 and TRBJ2-1; no definite D call. CDR1 and CDR2 (germline): SQVTM, ANQGSEA. The germline V and J ends were trimmed by 0 bases and 15 bases, with 12 bases remaining between them. The CDR3 totals 11 residues. Here the CDR3 reads CSVEDHPVSFF. CDR3 nucleotide sequence: TGCAGCGTTGAAGATCACCCAGTTTCGTTCTTC.

CDR3 sequence: CASSLTGKGNYGYTF. CDR3 bases: TGTGCCAGCTCTCTTACAGGGAAGGGCAACTATGGCTACACCTTC. V is TRBV18 and J is TRBJ1-2; possible D gene TRBD1, 6 bases. V lost 6 bases, J lost 2 bases, and 16 bases lay in between. The germline V gene encodes CDR1 KGHSH and CDR2 LQKENI. The CDR3 loop spans 15 amino acids.

V and J are TRBV3-1 (or the pseudogene TRBV3-2) and TRBJ1-6; 8 bases map to TRBD1. Germline V gives CDR1 LGHDT, CDR2 YNNKEL (reference sequence). The junction had 8 bases not matched to a gene; V was cut back by 3 bases and J by 10 bases. The CDR3 contains 15 residues. CDR3 bases: TGTGCCAGCAGCCATCACAGGGGGGTTGGGTCACCCCTCCACTTT. Residues: CASSHHRGVGSPLHF.

The J gene is TRBJ2-3, the V gene TRBV6-5; TRBD1 might be the D (6 bases). There are 13 residues in the CDR3. Germline CDR1 reads MNHEY; CDR2 reads SVGAGI. V was trimmed by 6 bases and J by 1 base, leaving 8 bases between them. The CDR3 bases are TGTGCCAGCAGCGAGGGGGGCACAGATACGCAGTATTTT. Its protein product is CASSEGGTDTQYF.

A remark on this clone: At one boundary the junction diverges from the germline segment, which might be a read error. This sequence joins TRBV18 and TRBJ2-7; 9 bases match TRBD1. The germline V gene has CDR1 KGHSH and CDR2 LQKENI. CDR3 length: 15 residues. CDR3 nucleotides: TGTGCCAGTTCACCGCGGGACAGGGAACGCAACGAGCAGTACTTC. Protein: CASSPRDRERNEQYF.

Written as DNA, the CDR3 is TGTGCCAGCAGTCGGGACAGGTCCGTAACTAGTGATGGCTACACCTTC. Translated: CASSRDRSVTSDGYTF. The rearrangement joins TRBV6-4 to TRBJ1-2; 8 bases line up with TRBD1. CDR1 MRHNA and CDR2 SNTAGT come from the germline V gene. V trimming: 5 bases; J trimming: 6 bases; junction bases outside the gene matches: 14. CDR3 size: 16 residues.

The chain employs TRBV4-1 and TRBJ2-1; D is possibly TRBD1 (6 bases). Germline values: CDR1 MGHRA, CDR2 YSYEKL. This CDR3 is 15 amino acids long. V was cut by 3 bases and J by 5 bases, with 14 bases left in between. CDR3 bases: TGCGCCAGCAGCCAGTACCGGGACACAAACAATGAGCAGTTCTTC. It encodes CASSQYRDTNNEQFF.

The chain uses TRBV6-5 and TRBJ1-6; TRBD1 aligns across 9 bases. J gave up 7 bases and V 8 bases, and 3 bases lay outside the gene matches. This CDR3 is 13 amino acids long. In germline, CDR1 is MNHEY, CDR2 SVGAGI. The CDR3 DNA reads as TGTGCCAGCGGACAGGGGTTGAATTCACCCCTCCACTTT. Translating gives CASGQGLNSPLHF.

This clone was detected once. The genes are TRBV28 and TRBJ2-1; 9 bases are a match to TRBD2. The germline V gene encodes CDR1 MDHEN and CDR2 SYDVKM. There are 13 residues in the CDR3. J lost 9 bases, V lost 3 bases, and 3 bases had no gene match. CDR3 coding DNA: TGTGCCAGCAGTTTGCTAGCGGGAACTGAGCAGTTCTTC. Its translation: CASSLLAGTEQFF.

The chain has TRBV29-1 and TRBJ1-2, with D tentatively TRBD1 (6 bases). The germline V gene encodes CDR1 SQVTM and CDR2 ANQGSEA. Between the trimmed V and J ends, which lost 6 bases and 8 bases, there was a span of 16 bases. This CDR3 has 12 amino acids. The chain's CDR3 is CSVADTGSGYTF. CDR3 nucleotides: TGCAGCGTGGCTGACACAGGGTCGGGCTACACCTTC.

The chain recombines TRBV4-3 with TRBJ2-2; tentative D call: TRBD2 (5 bases). Trimming removed 0 bases at V and 6 bases at J, with 23 bases between. The CDR3 length is 19 residues. In germline, CDR1 is LGHNA, CDR2 YSLEER. The CDR3 spells CASSQEIPRTGMWAGELFF. CDR3 DNA sequence: TGCGCCAGCAGCCAAGAGATCCCTAGAACGGGAATGTGGGCCGGGGAGCTGTTTTTT.

This clone was counted once. The gene calls are TRBV5-1 and TRBJ1-2; D ambiguous. This CDR3 spans 13 amino acids. CDR1 and CDR2 (germline): SGHRS, YFSETQ. The V and J ends lost 4 bases and 3 bases respectively, with 10 bases between them. The CDR3 coding sequence is TGCGCCAGCAGCGAGGATGGTTACTATGGCTACACCTTC. Translation gives CASSEDGYYGYTF.

V usage is TRBV19 and J usage is TRBJ2-7; 7 positions agree with TRBD1. CDR3 size: 14 residues. With 7 bases clipped from V and 6 bases from J, the junction kept 12 bases outside the gene matches. The V gene's germline CDR1 is LNHDA and CDR2 SQIVND (reference sequence). The CDR3 loop is CASKDRNPMGEQYF. CDR3 nucleotide sequence: TGTGCCAGTAAGGACAGGAACCCTATGGGCGAGCAGTACTTC.